This TCR beta chain came from a study of shared clonotypes between healthy human individuals. Study-level points and caveats: Non-shared clonotypes showed lower generation probabilities than clonotypes common to all four donors.

Per germline, CDR1 SGDLS and CDR2 YYNGEE. The CDR3 runs to 16 residues. With V trimmed by 2 bases and J by 6 bases, 13 bases remained unmatched. At a deep level, the assay was run. Clones were sequenced by immunoSEQ multiplex PCR, and TCRdb holds only the in-frame ones, with some missing. Of 650,000 to 700,000 clones in the sample, 90% were seen once. A remark on this clone: Its specificity is unknown.

The chain joins TRBV9 to TRBJ2-7; 8 bases align to TRBD1. Sample: memory CD8+ T cells from PBMCs. Subset noted: CD45RO+ cells pooled with CCR7-negative TemRA cells. This receptor was identified in a man between 18 and 29 years old in good health. Some clones in this sample may be carry-over from other donors' samples. The CDR3 loop reads CASSVRGQEAPGEQYF. The CDR3, as DNA: TGTGCCAGCAGCGTGAGGGGACAGGAGGCTCCAGGCGAGCAGTACTTC.